The next 9 T cell receptor beta chains were all read from a single sample in a study of cytomegalovirus exposure and HLA in healthy donors. Primers included in the PCR were 60 Vbeta and 13 Jbeta primers. The method was immunoSEQ multiplex PCR; TCRdb's version includes in-frame clones alone and lacks a portion of them. The table includes around 170,000 clones, around 80% detected once. The sample was PBMCs. The receptors here all came from a woman in her 30s in good health and CMV-seropositive.

The table lists this clone with a few counts. The chain has TRBV21-1 and TRBJ2-7; the table's D call TRBD2 went unverified against the DNA. TRBV21-1 is recorded as a pseudogene. This CDR3 is 17 amino acids long. In DNA, the CDR3 is TGTGCCAGCAGCAAAGCCCCTTCCCTAGGGGGGGCCGTCGAGCAGTACTTC. Amino acids: CASSKAPSLGGAVEQYF.

A remark on this clone: The sample holds other DNA sequences that translate to the same CDR3. The gene calls are TRBV18 and TRBJ2-1; maybe TRBD1 (5 bases). With 2 bases removed from V and 4 bases from J, the gap between germline ends came to 12 bases. Germline assignment: CDR1 KGHSH and CDR2 LQKENI. There are 15 residues in the CDR3. The CDR3 coding sequence is TGTGCCAGCTCACCAGGGGCAGGCGCTTACAATGAGCAGTTCTTC. This encodes CASSPGAGAYNEQFF.

The table lists this clone with a count of one. The V gene is TRBV7-6, the J gene TRBJ2-1; weak D call: TRBD2 (6 bases). Germline values: CDR1 SGHVS, CDR2 FNYEAQ. The V and J ends lost 8 bases and 2 bases respectively, with 10 bases between them. CDR3 length: 13 residues. The CDR3 sequence is CASAGGPYNEQFF. In DNA, the CDR3 is TGTGCCAGCGCCGGGGGTCCCTACAATGAGCAGTTCTTC.

The J gene is TRBJ1-2, the V gene TRBV6-6; TRBD1 might be the D (5 bases). V lost 0 bases, J lost 4 bases, and 9 bases lay in between. CDR1 MNHNY and CDR2 SVGAGI come from the germline V gene (reference sequence). The CDR3 extends over 14 amino acids. Here the CDR3 reads CASSYSGGGYGYTF. In DNA form, the CDR3 reads TGTGCCAGCAGTTACTCGGGGGGGGGCTATGGCTACACCTTC.

V is TRBV7-2 and J is TRBJ1-2; D gene ambiguous. The germline V gene encodes CDR1 SGHTA and CDR2 FQGNSA. With 5 bases removed from V and 4 bases from J, the gap between germline ends came to 17 bases. The CDR3 spans 15 residues. In DNA form, the CDR3 reads TGTGCCAGCAGCGTCAATCCGGAGGGAAGCTATGGCTACACCTTC. As protein: CASSVNPEGSYGYTF.

The V and J genes are TRBV10-3 and TRBJ1-5, with TRBD1 as a possible D gene (5 bases). CDR1 and CDR2 from the germline V gene are ENHRY and SYGVKD. Between the trimmed V and J ends, which lost 9 bases and 3 bases, there was a span of 12 bases. CDR3 length equals 13 residues. The CDR3 here is CAIHAGPNQPQHF. The CDR3 nucleotides are TGTGCCATTCATGCAGGGCCCAATCAGCCCCAGCATTTT.

V and J are TRBV21-1 and TRBJ2-1; the D call in the table, TRBD2, was not verified against the DNA. TRBV21-1 is shown as a pseudogene. The CDR3 extends over 22 amino acids. The CDR3 coding sequence is TGTGCCAGCAGCAAAGGGCCCCTTGGAGCGTGGATCCCTAGCGGGGGAAGAAATGAGCAGTTCTTC. Translating gives CASSKGPLGAWIPSGGRNEQFF.

This clone was picked up one time. V gene TRBV5-4 combines with J gene TRBJ1-2; TRBD1 is a possible D gene (6 bases). Per germline, CDR1 SGHNT and CDR2 YYREEE (reference sequence). This CDR3 has 15 residues. The V gene lost 4 bases and the J gene lost 0 bases, with 13 bases spanning the gap. Here the CDR3 DNA reads TGTGCCAGCAGCCCCGGGACAACTTCTAACTATGGCTACACCTTC. Protein product: CASSPGTTSNYGYTF.

This clone was observed a handful of times. The chain joins TRBV5-4 to TRBJ2-3; TRBD2 matches at 8 bases. The length of the CDR3 is 12 residues. V shed 9 bases and J 4 bases; nucleotides not matched to a gene: 4. Germline assignment: CDR1 SGHNT and CDR2 YYREEE (reference sequence). CDR3 nucleotides: TGTGCCACCTCGGGGGGGCCAGATACGCAGTATTTT. Translation: CATSGGPDTQYF. The entire variable domain, with the rest obtained from reference TRBV5-4 and TRBJ2-3, is as follows: ETGVTQSPTHLIKTRGQQVTLRCSSQSGHNTVSWYQQALGQGPQFIFQYYREEENGRGNFPPRFSGLQFPNYSSELNVNALELDDSALYLCATSGGPDTQYFGPGTRLTVL.